The 19 T cell receptor beta chains below all came from one sample that was sequenced in a study of CD8 T cells in Susac syndrome. Reverse transcription of 0.5 to 1 ug RNA was performed with random hexamers. TCRdb itself ran the immunoSEQ multiplex PCR reads through MiXCR, one entry per CDR3 protein. The sample yields about 140,000 distinct CDR3 sequences, 95% seen once. Material for sequencing was CD4+ T cells from PBMCs. These receptors all stem from a human donor with Susac syndrome.

For the CDR3, the DNA is TGTGCCAGCCTGAACAGGGGGCCCTACAATGAGCAGTTCTTC. Translating gives CASLNRGPYNEQFF. The rearrangement links TRBV12-3 or TRBV12-4 to TRBJ2-1; 9 nucleotides align to TRBD1. CDR3 length: 14 amino acids. V lost 8 bases to trimming and J lost 2 bases; unmatched junction nucleotides: 4.

The CDR3 sequence: CAWRVGTYEQYF. The CDR3 bases are TGTGCCTGGAGGGTCGGAACCTACGAGCAGTACTTC. The V call is TRBV30, the J call TRBJ2-7; D is undetermined. Germline values: CDR1 GTSNPN, CDR2 SVGIG (reference sequence). The CDR3 contains 12 residues. V shed 3 bases and J shed 2 bases, with 8 bases lying between them.

The gene calls are TRBV12-3 or TRBV12-4 and TRBJ1-1, with 8 bases identical to TRBD1. CDR3 length: 15 amino acids. V lost 5 bases, J lost 5 bases, and 10 bases stayed unmatched. CDR3 residues: CASSRTGSLVTEAFF. In DNA form, the CDR3 reads TGTGCCAGCAGTCGGACAGGGTCTTTGGTAACTGAAGCTTTCTTT.

This clonotype appeared a single time. CDR3 in DNA: TGTGCCAGCAGCCAAGGGGTCTATAATTCACCCCTCCACTTT. It encodes CASSQGVYNSPLHF. The rearrangement links TRBV3-1 to TRBJ1-6; D is unclear. The CDR3 runs 14 residues. V lost 1 base and J lost 3, with 4 bases in between. Germline CDR1 and CDR2: LGHDT and YNNKEL (reference sequence).

This sequence joins TRBV24-1 and TRBJ1-2, with unresolved D. The CDR3 has 12 amino acids. Per the germline V gene, CDR1 is KGHDR and CDR2 is SFDVKD. Trimming took 4 bases from V and 7 from J, leaving 9 bases between them. Written as DNA, the CDR3 is TGTGCCACCAGTGACTCCGTCGGTGGCTACACCTTC. Amino acids: CATSDSVGGYTF.

The V and J genes are TRBV20-1 and TRBJ2-7, with 7 positions matching TRBD1. CDR1 and CDR2 (germline): DFQATT, SNEGSKA (reference sequence). There are 12 residues in the CDR3. Trimming took 6 bases from V and 2 from J; bases not matched to a gene: 4. CDR3 sequence: CSARDRTYEQYF. The CDR3 DNA follows: TGCAGTGCCCGGGACAGAACCTACGAGCAGTACTTC.

There are a few counts of this clonotype. This chain uses TRBV14 with TRBJ2-5; no firm D call. The CDR3 runs 11 residues. The ends were cut back, 0 bases at V and 4 bases at J, with 0 bases in the middle. The germline gives CDR1 SGHDN, CDR2 FVKESK. The CDR3 loop reads CASSQEETQYF. CDR3 nucleotides: TGTGCCAGCAGCCAAGAAGAGACCCAGTACTTC.

This clonotype was seen just once. V is TRBV20-1 and J is TRBJ1-2, with no clear D. V was trimmed by 3 bases and J by 11 bases, leaving 10 bases between them. The germline gives CDR1 DFQATT, CDR2 SNEGSKA (reference sequence). CDR3 length: 10 residues. The CDR3 sequence is CSASFNPYTF. The CDR3 DNA reads TGCAGTGCTAGTTTTAACCCGTACACCTTC.

This clonotype was seen only once. The chain joins TRBV5-3 to TRBJ1-1; 7 bases align to TRBD1. TRBV5-3 is flagged as an ORF with uncertain function. V shed 2 bases, J shed 5 bases, and the junction held 12 bases outside the gene matches. This CDR3 comprises 16 residues. DNA of the CDR3: TGTGCCAGAAGCTTTGGTCCAGGGGGAAGGATAACTGAAGCTTTCTTT. As protein: CARSFGPGGRITEAFF.

J is TRBJ2-5 and V is TRBV4-1; TRBD2 matches at 14 bases. J lost 3 bases, V lost 4 bases, and 4 bases had no gene match. The CDR3 has 16 amino acids. Germline V gene lookup returns CDR1 MGHRA and CDR2 YSYEKL. The CDR3 loop is CASSPGLAGAEETQYF. The DNA for the CDR3 is TGCGCCAGCAGCCCGGGACTAGCGGGGGCCGAAGAGACCCAGTACTTC.

The chain recombines TRBV21-1 with TRBJ1-1; whether TRBD1, the table's D call, matches the DNA was not checked. TRBV21-1 is given as a pseudogene. The CDR3 contains 13 residues. Here the CDR3 DNA reads TGTGCCAGCAGCAAACAGGGGAACACTGAAGCTTTCTTT. Amino acid sequence: CASSKQGNTEAFF.

The chain carries TRBV7-2 and TRBJ2-7; 13 nucleotides line up with TRBD2. Trimming at V came to 5 bases and at J to 2 bases, leaving 0 bases not matched to a gene. This CDR3 contains 14 residues. Germline loops: CDR1 SGHTA, CDR2 FQGNSA. The chain's CDR3 is CASSTSGGAYEQYF. The DNA of the CDR3 is TGTGCCAGCAGCACTAGCGGGGGGGCCTACGAGCAGTACTTC. Filled out from reference TRBV7-2 and TRBJ2-7, the complete variable domain reads GAGVSQSPSNKVTEKGKDVELRCDPISGHTALYWYRQSLGQGLEFLIYFQGNSAPDKSGLPSDRFSAERTGGSVSTLTIQRTQQEDSAVYLCASSTSGGAYEQYFGPGTRLTVT.

The CDR3 DNA is TGCAGTGCTAGAGATTCGGGATACAGGGGAAATACAGATACGCAGTATTTT. Translated, it gives CSARDSGYRGNTDTQYF. The chain combines TRBV20-1 with TRBJ2-3, with 7 bases identical to TRBD1. CDR1 DFQATT and CDR2 SNEGSKA come from the germline V gene (reference sequence). The trim removed 0 bases at V and 3 bases at J, leaving 12 bases unmatched. The CDR3 runs 17 residues.

V usage is TRBV12-3 or TRBV12-4 and J usage is TRBJ2-5, with no clear D. V lost 7 bases, J lost 7 bases, and 13 bases lay in between. This CDR3 region has 12 residues. CDR3 loop: CASTRSVRTQYF. As DNA, the CDR3 is TGTGCCAGCACTCGTTCGGTCCGGACCCAGTACTTC.

The gene calls are TRBV6-4 and TRBJ2-1; 9 bases are a match to TRBD2. V trimming: 3 bases; J trimming: 6 bases; junction bases outside the gene matches: 3. Germline V lookup: CDR1 MRHNA, CDR2 SNTAGT. The CDR3 length is 14 residues. The CDR3: CASSELAGTNEQFF. In DNA form, the CDR3 reads TGTGCCAGCAGTGAACTAGCGGGTACCAATGAGCAGTTCTTC.

This chain connects TRBV7-9 to TRBJ2-7; TRBD1 matches 10 bases. CDR1 is SEHNR and CDR2 is FQNEAQ in the germline V gene (reference sequence). Trimming at V came to 5 bases and at J to 6 bases, leaving 10 bases not matched to a gene. This CDR3 is 15 amino acids long. In nucleotides, the CDR3 is TGTGCCAGCAGCCTCCCCGGGACAGGGGTAGCCGAGCAGTACTTC. Residues: CASSLPGTGVAEQYF.

The chain couples TRBV6-1 to TRBJ2-6; a possible D gene is TRBD1 (5 bases). The CDR3 consists of 15 residues. Germline V lookup: CDR1 MNHNS, CDR2 SASEGT. The germline V and J ends were trimmed by 6 bases and 0 bases, with 9 bases remaining between them. CDR3 loop: CASRLDSSGANVLTF. CDR3 nucleotide sequence: TGTGCCAGCAGGCTCGACAGCTCTGGGGCCAACGTCCTGACTTTC.

V gene TRBV4-1 combines with J gene TRBJ2-7; 7 bases align to TRBD2. Germline lookup yields CDR1 MGHRA and CDR2 YSYEKL. With 3 bases clipped from V and 11 bases from J, the junction kept 13 bases outside the gene matches. This CDR3 spans 14 amino acids. The CDR3 DNA reads TGCGCCAGCAGCCATACGAACTTACCGGGGGGAAAGTACTTC. Its translation: CASSHTNLPGGKYF.

The chain has TRBV3-1 and TRBJ1-1, with D perhaps TRBD1 (5 bases). The V gene's germline CDR1 is LGHDT and CDR2 YNNKEL (reference sequence). The length of the CDR3 is 12 residues. V lost 2 bases, J lost 11 bases, and 12 bases lay in between. In DNA form, the CDR3 reads TGTGCCAGCAGCCAAAGGCAGGGCGACGCTTTCTTT. Protein product: CASSQRQGDAFF.